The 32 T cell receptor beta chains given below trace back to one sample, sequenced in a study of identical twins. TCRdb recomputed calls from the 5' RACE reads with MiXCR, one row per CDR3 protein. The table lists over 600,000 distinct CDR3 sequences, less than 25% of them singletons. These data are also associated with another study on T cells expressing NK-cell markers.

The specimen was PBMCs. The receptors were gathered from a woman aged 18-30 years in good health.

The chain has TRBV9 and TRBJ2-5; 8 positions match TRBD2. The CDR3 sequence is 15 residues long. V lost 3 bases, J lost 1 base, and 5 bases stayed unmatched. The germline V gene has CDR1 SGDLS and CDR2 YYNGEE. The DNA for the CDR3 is TGTGCCAGCAGCGAGAGCGGGAGCGGCCAAGAGACCCAGTACTTC. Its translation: CASSESGSGQETQYF. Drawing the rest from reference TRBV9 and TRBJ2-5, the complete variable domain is DSGVTQTPKHLITATGQRVTLRCSPRSGDLSVYWYQQSLDQGLQFLIQYYNGEERAKGNILERFSAQQFPDLHSELNLSSLELGDSALYFCASSESGSGQETQYFGPGTRLLVL.

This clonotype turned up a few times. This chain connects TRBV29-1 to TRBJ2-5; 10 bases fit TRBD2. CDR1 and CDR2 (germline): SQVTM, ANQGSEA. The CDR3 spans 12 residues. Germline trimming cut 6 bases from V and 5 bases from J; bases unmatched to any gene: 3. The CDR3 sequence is CSVPGLAETQYF. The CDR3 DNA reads TGCAGCGTCCCGGGACTAGCGGAGACCCAGTACTTC. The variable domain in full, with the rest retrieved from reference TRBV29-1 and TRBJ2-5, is SAVISQKPSRDICQRGTSLTIQCQVDSQVTMMFWYRQQPGQSLTLIATANQGSEATYESGFVIDKFPISRPNLTFSTLTVSNMSPEDSSIYLCSVPGLAETQYFGPGTRLLVL.

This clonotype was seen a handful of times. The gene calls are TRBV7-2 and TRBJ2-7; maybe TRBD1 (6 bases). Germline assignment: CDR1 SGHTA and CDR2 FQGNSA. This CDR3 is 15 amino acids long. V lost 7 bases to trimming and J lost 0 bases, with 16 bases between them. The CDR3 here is CASTLSTGASYEQYF. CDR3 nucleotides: TGTGCCAGCACCCTCTCGACAGGAGCCTCCTACGAGCAGTACTTC.

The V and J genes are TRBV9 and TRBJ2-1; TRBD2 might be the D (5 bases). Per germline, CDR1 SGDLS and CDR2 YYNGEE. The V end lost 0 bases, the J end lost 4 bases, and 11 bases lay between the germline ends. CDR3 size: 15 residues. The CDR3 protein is CASSVDEGVYNEQFF. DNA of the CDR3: TGTGCCAGCAGCGTAGACGAGGGAGTGTACAATGAGCAGTTCTTC. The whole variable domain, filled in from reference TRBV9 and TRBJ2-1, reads DSGVTQTPKHLITATGQRVTLRCSPRSGDLSVYWYQQSLDQGLQFLIQYYNGEERAKGNILERFSAQQFPDLHSELNLSSLELGDSALYFCASSVDEGVYNEQFFGPGTRLTVL.

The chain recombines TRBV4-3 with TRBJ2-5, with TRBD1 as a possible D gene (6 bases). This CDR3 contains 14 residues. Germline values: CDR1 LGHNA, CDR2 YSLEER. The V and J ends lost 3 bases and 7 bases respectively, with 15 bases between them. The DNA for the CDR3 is TGCGCCAGCAGCCACCACAGGGAGCCAGGGACCCAGTACTTC. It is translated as CASSHHREPGTQYF.

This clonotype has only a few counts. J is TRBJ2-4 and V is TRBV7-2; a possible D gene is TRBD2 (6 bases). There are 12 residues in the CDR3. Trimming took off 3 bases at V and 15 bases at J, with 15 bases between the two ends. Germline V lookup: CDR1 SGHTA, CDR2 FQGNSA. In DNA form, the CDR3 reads TGTGCCAGCAGCTTGGGCCCTAGCGTTACGTACTTC. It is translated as CASSLGPSVTYF.

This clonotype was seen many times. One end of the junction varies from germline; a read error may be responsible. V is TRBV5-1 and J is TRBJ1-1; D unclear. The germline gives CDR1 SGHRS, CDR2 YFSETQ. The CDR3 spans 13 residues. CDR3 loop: CASRLATNTEAFF. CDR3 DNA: TGCGCCAGCAGGTTGGCGACCAACACTGAAGCTTTCTTT.

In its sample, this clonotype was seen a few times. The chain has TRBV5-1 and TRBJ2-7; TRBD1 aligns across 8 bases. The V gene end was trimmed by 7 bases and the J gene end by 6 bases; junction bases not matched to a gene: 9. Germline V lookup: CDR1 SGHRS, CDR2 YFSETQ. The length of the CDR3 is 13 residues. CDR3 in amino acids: CASAGQASAEQYF. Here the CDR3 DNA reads TGCGCCAGCGCGGGACAGGCGTCCGCCGAGCAGTACTTC.

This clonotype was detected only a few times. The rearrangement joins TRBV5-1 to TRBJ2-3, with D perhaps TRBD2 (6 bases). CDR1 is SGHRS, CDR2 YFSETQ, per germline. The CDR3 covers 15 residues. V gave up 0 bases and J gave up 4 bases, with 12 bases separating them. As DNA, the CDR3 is TGCGCCAGCAGCTTGGGTTCGCGGGGCTCAGATACGCAGTATTTT. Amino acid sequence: CASSLGSRGSDTQYF.

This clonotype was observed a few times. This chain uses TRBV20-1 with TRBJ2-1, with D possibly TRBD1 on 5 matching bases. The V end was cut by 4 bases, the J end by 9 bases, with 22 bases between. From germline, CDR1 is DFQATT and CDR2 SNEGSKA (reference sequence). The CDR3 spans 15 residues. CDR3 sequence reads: CSATKPMGPGGEQFF. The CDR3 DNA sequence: TGCAGTGCTACAAAACCGATGGGGCCTGGTGGTGAGCAGTTCTTC.

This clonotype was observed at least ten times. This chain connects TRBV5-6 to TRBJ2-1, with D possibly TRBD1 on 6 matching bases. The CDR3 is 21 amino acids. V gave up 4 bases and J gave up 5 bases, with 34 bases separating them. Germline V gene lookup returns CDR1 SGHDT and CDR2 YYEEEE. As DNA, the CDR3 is TGTGCCAGCAGCGCGCCCGATTTGACAGGCAGAAGATTTGACAGGCACAATGAGCAGTTCTTC. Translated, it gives CASSAPDLTGRRFDRHNEQFF.

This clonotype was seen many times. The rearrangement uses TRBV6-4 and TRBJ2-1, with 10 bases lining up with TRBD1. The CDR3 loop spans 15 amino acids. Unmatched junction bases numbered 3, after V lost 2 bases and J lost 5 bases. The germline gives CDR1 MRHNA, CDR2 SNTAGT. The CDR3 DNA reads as TGTGCCAGCAGTGACGGGACAGGGGAACACAATGAGCAGTTCTTC. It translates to CASSDGTGEHNEQFF.

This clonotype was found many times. CDR3 protein: CASRTGGQSTGELFF. The CDR3 DNA reads as TGTGCCAGCAGGACAGGGGGCCAGAGCACCGGGGAGCTGTTTTTT. V gene TRBV7-9 combines with J gene TRBJ2-2; 10 bases match TRBD1. Germline assignment: CDR1 SEHNR and CDR2 FQNEAQ (reference sequence). Trimming removed 6 bases from V and 4 bases from J; junction bases left unmatched: 5. The CDR3 contains 15 residues.

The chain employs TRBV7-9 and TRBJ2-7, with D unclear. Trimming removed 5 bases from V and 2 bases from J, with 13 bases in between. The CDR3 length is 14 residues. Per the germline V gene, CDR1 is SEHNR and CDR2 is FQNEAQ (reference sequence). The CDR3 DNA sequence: TGTGCCAGCAGCCTCCCCCCCTACCCCTACGAGCAGTACTTC. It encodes CASSLPPYPYEQYF.

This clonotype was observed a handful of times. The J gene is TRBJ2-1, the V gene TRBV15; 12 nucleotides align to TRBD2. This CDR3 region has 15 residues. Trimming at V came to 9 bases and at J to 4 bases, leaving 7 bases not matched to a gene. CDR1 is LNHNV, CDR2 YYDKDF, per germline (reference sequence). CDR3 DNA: TGTGCCACTTACCTAGCGGGAGGGGGATACAATGAGCAGTTCTTC. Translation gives CATYLAGGGYNEQFF.

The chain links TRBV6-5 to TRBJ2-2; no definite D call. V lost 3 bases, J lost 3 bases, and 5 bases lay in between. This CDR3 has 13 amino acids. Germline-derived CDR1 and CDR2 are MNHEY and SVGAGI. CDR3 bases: TGTGCCAGCAGTTATCATCACACCGGGGAGCTGTTTTTT. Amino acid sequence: CASSYHHTGELFF.

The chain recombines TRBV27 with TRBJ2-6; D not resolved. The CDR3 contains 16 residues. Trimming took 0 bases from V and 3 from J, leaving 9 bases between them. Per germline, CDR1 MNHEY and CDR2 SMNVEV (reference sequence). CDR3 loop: CASSLSWKFGANVLTF. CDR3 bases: TGTGCCAGCAGTTTATCTTGGAAATTTGGGGCCAACGTCCTGACTTTC.

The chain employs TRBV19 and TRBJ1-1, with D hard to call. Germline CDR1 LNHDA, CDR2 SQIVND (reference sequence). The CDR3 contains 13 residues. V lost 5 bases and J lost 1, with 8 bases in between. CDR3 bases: TGTGCCAGTAGTGTTGACAAGAACACTGAAGCTTTCTTT. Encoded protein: CASSVDKNTEAFF.

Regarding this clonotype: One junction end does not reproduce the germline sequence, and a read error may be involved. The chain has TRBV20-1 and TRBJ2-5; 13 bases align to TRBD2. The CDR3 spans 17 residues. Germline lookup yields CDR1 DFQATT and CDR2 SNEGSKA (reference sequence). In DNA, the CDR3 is TGCTGTGCTAGTACACCGGGACTAGCGGGGAGGGGAGAGACCCAGTACTTC. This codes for CCASTPGLAGRGETQYF.

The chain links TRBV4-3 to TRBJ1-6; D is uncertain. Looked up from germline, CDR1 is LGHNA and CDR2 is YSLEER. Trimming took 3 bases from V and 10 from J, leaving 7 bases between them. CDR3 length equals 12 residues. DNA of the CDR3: TGCGCCAGCAGCCACCCGGGGTCACCCCTCCACTTT. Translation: CASSHPGSPLHF.

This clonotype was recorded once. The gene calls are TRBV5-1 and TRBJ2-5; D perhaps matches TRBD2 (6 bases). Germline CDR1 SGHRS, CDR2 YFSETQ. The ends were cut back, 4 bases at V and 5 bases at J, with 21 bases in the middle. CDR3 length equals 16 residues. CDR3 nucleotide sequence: TGCGCCAGCAGCCGCACCGCGGGCCTCGGAGGGGAGACCCAGTACTTC. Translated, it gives CASSRTAGLGGETQYF.

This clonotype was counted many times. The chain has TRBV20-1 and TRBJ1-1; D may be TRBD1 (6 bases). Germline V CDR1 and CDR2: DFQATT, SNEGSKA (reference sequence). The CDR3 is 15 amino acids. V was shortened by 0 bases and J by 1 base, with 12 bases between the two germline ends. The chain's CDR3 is CSARDEGVPNTEAFF. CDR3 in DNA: TGCAGTGCTAGAGATGAGGGGGTGCCGAACACTGAAGCTTTCTTT.

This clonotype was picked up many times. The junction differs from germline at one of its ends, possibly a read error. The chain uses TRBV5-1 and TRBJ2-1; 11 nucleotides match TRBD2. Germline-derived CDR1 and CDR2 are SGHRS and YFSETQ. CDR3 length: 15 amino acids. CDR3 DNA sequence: TGTGCCAGCAGCTTTAGCGGGGGGGACTACAATGAGCAGTTCTTC. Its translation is CASSFSGGDYNEQFF. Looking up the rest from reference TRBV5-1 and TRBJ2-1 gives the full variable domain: KAGVTQTPRYLIKTRGQQVTLSCSPISGHRSVSWYQQTPGQGLQFLFEYFSETQRNKGNFPGRFSGRQFSNSRSEMNVSTLELGDSALYLCASSFSGGDYNEQFFGPGTRLTVL.

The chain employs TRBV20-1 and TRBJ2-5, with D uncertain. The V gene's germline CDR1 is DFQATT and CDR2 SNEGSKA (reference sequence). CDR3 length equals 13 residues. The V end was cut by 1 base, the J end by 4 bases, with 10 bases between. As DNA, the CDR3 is TGCAGTGCTAGAGTTCGGGTGCGAGAGACCCAGTACTTC. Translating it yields CSARVRVRETQYF.

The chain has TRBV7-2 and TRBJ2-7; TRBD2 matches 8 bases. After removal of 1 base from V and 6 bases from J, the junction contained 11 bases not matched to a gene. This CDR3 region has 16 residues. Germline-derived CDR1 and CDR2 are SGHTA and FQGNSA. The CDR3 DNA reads TGTGCCAGCAGCTTAGAGTTGCTAGCGGGCTCCACCGAGCAGTACTTC. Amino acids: CASSLELLAGSTEQYF.

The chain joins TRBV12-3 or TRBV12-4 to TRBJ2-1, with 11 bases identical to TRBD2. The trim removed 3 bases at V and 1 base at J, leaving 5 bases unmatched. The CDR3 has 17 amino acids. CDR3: CASSFTSGSSSYNEQFF. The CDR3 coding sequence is TGTGCCAGCAGTTTTACTAGCGGGAGTTCTTCCTACAATGAGCAGTTCTTC.

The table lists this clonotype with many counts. The CDR3 region has the DNA TGTGCCAGCAGCCTCCTAGCGGGAGGCGTCGATGAGCAGTTCTTC. This translates into CASSLLAGGVDEQFF. V is TRBV7-9 and J is TRBJ2-1; 11 positions agree with TRBD2. The CDR3 is 15 amino acids. The trim removed 5 bases at V and 8 bases at J, leaving 8 bases unmatched. The germline gives CDR1 SEHNR, CDR2 FQNEAQ (reference sequence).

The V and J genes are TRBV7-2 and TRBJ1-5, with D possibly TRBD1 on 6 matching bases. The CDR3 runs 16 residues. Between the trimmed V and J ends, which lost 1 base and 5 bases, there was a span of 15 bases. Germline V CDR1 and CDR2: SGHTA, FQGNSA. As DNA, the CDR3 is TGTGCCAGCAGCTTAGAATCTGTAGGGGGTTATCAGCCCCAGCATTTT. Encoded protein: CASSLESVGGYQPQHF.

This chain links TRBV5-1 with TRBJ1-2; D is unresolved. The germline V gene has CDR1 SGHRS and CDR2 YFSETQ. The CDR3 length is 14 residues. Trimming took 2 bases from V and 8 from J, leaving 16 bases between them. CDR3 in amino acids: CASSFRHADRGYTF. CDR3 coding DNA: TGCGCCAGCAGCTTCAGGCATGCTGATCGCGGCTACACCTTC.

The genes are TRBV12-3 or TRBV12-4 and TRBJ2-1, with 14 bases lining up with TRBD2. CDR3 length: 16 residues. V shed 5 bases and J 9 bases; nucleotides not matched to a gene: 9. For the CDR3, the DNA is TGTGCCAGCAGTCTCGGGACTAGCGGGAGAACGGTTGAGCAGTTCTTC. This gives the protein CASSLGTSGRTVEQFF.

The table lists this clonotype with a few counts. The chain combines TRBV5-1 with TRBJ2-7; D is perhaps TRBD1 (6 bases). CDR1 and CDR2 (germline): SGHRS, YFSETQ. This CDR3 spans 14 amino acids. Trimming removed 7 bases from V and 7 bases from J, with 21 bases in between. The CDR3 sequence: CASSVRTAEGEQYF. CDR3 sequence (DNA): TGCGCCAGCTCGGTAAGGACAGCCGAGGGTGAGCAGTACTTC.

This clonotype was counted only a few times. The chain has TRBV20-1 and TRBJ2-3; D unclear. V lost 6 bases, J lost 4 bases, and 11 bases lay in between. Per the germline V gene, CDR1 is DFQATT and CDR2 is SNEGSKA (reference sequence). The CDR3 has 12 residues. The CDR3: CSATAKSDTQYF. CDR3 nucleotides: TGCAGTGCAACGGCTAAGTCAGATACGCAGTATTTT.